Following are 23 T cell receptor beta chains from one sample sequenced in a study of blood T cell repertoires in COVID-19. TCRdb's copy holds only in-frame clones and misses some; the assay was immunoSEQ multiplex PCR. The sample lists about 200,000 clones; 85% were seen once. The sequencing input was peripheral blood. These receptor sequences come from a man in his 60s with COVID-19, enrolled during active disease.

The chain combines TRBV28 with TRBJ1-1; possibly TRBD1 for D (5 bases). Germline CDR1 MDHEN, CDR2 SYDVKM. The CDR3 is 14 amino acids. V was shortened by 10 bases and J by 5 bases, with 20 bases between the two germline ends. The CDR3 nucleotides are TGTGCCACCGGCCTAAGGGGTGGCGTGACTGAAGCTTTCTTT. It codes for CATGLRGGVTEAFF.

The chain carries TRBV24-1 and TRBJ1-2; 8 bases map to TRBD1. Germline V gene sequence: CDR1 KGHDR, CDR2 SFDVKD. The ends lost 3 bases at V and 0 bases at J; junction bases unmatched: 2. The CDR3 sequence is 15 residues long. For the CDR3, the DNA is TGTGCCACCAGTGATGCGGACAGGGCTAACTATGGCTACACCTTC. Protein product: CATSDADRANYGYTF.

There are a few counts of this clone. V and J are TRBV5-4 and TRBJ2-7; the D gene is possibly TRBD2 (6 bases). CDR3 length: 14 residues. V was pared by 3 bases and J by 6 bases, with 16 bases between. The V gene's germline CDR1 is SGHNT and CDR2 YYREEE (reference sequence). Written as DNA, the CDR3 is TGTGCCAGCAGCTCGGGACTTTCTATGGCCGAGCAGTACTTC. Amino acids: CASSSGLSMAEQYF.

The rearrangement joins TRBV7-8 to TRBJ1-1; D gene unclear. Trimming stripped 5 bases from V and 3 bases from J, with 19 bases between. The CDR3 is 16 residues long. Germline V gives CDR1 SGHVS, CDR2 FQNEAQ. CDR3 nucleotide sequence: TGTGCCAGCAGCAGAGACGAGCTTCGCGCCGACACTGAAGCTTTCTTT. It is translated as CASSRDELRADTEAFF.

The chain recombines TRBV5-4 with TRBJ2-5, with 7 bases lining up with TRBD1. V shed 1 base, J shed 5 bases, and the junction held 8 bases outside the gene matches. The CDR3 has 15 residues. Germline lookup yields CDR1 SGHNT and CDR2 YYREEE (reference sequence). The CDR3 sequence: CASSLPLGGGETQYF. In DNA, the CDR3 is TGTGCCAGCAGCTTGCCCCTAGGGGGCGGGGAGACCCAGTACTTC.

This chain connects TRBV27 to TRBJ2-3, with no clear D. CDR3 length: 16 amino acids. CDR1 and CDR2 (germline): MNHEY, SMNVEV (reference sequence). V gave up 5 bases and J gave up 0 bases, with 15 bases separating them. The CDR3 sequence is CASSKIRPTSTDTQYF. CDR3 DNA: TGTGCCAGCAGTAAAATCAGACCGACAAGCACAGATACGCAGTATTTT.

The V and J genes are TRBV2 and TRBJ1-2; D remains ambiguous. Germline CDR1 reads SNHLY; CDR2 reads FYNNEI. This CDR3 has 14 residues. V lost 1 base to trimming and J lost 0 bases, with 6 bases between them. The CDR3 region is CASSEELANYGYTF. CDR3 nucleotide sequence: TGTGCCAGCAGTGAAGAACTCGCTAACTATGGCTACACCTTC.

The genes are TRBV5-1 and TRBJ1-2; unclear D gene. Trimming cost V 2 bases and J 6 bases, with 14 bases left between them. The germline gives CDR1 SGHRS, CDR2 YFSETQ. The CDR3 is 14 residues long. The CDR3 loop is CASSLRRRIDGYTF. Here the CDR3 DNA reads TGCGCCAGCAGCTTACGGAGACGGATCGATGGCTACACCTTC. Drawing the rest from reference TRBV5-1 and TRBJ1-2, the complete variable domain is KAGVTQTPRYLIKTRGQQVTLSCSPISGHRSVSWYQQTPGQGLQFLFEYFSETQRNKGNFPGRFSGRQFSNSRSEMNVSTLELGDSALYLCASSLRRRIDGYTFGSGTRLTVV.

The rearrangement joins TRBV2 to TRBJ1-2; TRBD1 matches 7 bases. The V and J ends lost 7 bases and 4 bases, in that order; junction bases with no gene match: 9. Germline V lookup: CDR1 SNHLY, CDR2 FYNNEI. The CDR3 runs to 14 residues. The CDR3 DNA is TGTGCCAGCACCCAACAGGGGCCGTCCTATGGCTACACCTTC. Amino acids: CASTQQGPSYGYTF.

The chain links TRBV5-1 to TRBJ2-7, with D maybe TRBD2 (5 bases). V lost 3 bases, J lost 2 bases, and 9 bases lay in between. The V gene's germline CDR1 is SGHRS and CDR2 YFSETQ. This CDR3 spans 13 amino acids. In DNA, the CDR3 is TGCGCCAGCAGCTGGTCCGGGGCCTACGAGCAGTACTTC. Translating it yields CASSWSGAYEQYF.

The chain combines TRBV29-1 with TRBJ1-2; TRBD1 agrees at 8 bases. Per the germline V gene, CDR1 is SQVTM and CDR2 is ANQGSEA. V shed 6 bases, J shed 4 bases, and the junction held 7 bases outside the gene matches. This CDR3 has 13 amino acids. This chain's CDR3 is CSVDRDRSYGYTF. The DNA for the CDR3 is TGCAGCGTGGACCGGGACAGGAGCTATGGCTACACCTTC.

V gene TRBV7-8 combines with J gene TRBJ1-1; a weak D match, TRBD1 (6 bases). Trimming stripped 2 bases from V and 1 base from J, with 11 bases between. The CDR3 is made up of 15 amino acids. Germline CDR1 is SGHVS and CDR2 is FQNEAQ. This CDR3 is CASSLIGQRNTEAFF. DNA of the CDR3: TGTGCCAGCAGCTTAATCGGACAGAGGAACACTGAAGCTTTCTTT.

The chain is built from TRBV28 and TRBJ2-7; TRBD1 matches 11 bases. Germline CDR1 and CDR2: MDHEN and SYDVKM. The CDR3 is made up of 14 amino acids. Trimming cost V 6 bases and J 3 bases; bases outside gene matches: 4. This CDR3 reads CASSGDRGIYEQYF. DNA for the CDR3: TGTGCCAGCAGCGGGGACAGGGGGATCTACGAGCAGTACTTC.

V usage is TRBV10-3 and J usage is TRBJ1-6, with 9 bases that match TRBD1. The CDR3 runs 18 residues. Germline V gives CDR1 ENHRY, CDR2 SYGVKD. Losses at the gene ends were 3 bases for V and 0 bases for J; bases not matched to a gene: 6. CDR3 region: CAISDVGQGSSYNSPLHF. The CDR3 DNA sequence: TGTGCCATCAGTGATGTGGGACAGGGAAGCTCCTATAATTCACCCCTCCACTTT.

The table lists this clone with a count of one. The chain joins TRBV5-1 to TRBJ2-5, with TRBD2 matching over 7 bases. V shed 0 bases and J 1 base; nucleotides not matched to a gene: 3. CDR3 size: 15 residues. Germline values: CDR1 SGHRS, CDR2 YFSETQ. CDR3 sequence: CASSLGGTTQETQYF. The CDR3, as DNA: TGCGCCAGCAGCTTGGGAGGGACTACCCAAGAGACCCAGTACTTC.

The table lists this clone with a few counts. The genes are TRBV5-4 and TRBJ1-1; 8 bases are a match to TRBD1. The J segment lost 7 bases and the V segment lost 4 bases, leaving 9 bases of the junction unmatched. There are 14 residues in the CDR3. Germline CDR1 and CDR2: SGHNT and YYREEE (reference sequence). CDR3 sequence (DNA): TGTGCCAGCAGCCGGGGACAGGCTACCGATGAAGCTTTCTTT. This sequence encodes CASSRGQATDEAFF.

This chain joins TRBV5-1 and TRBJ1-2, with TRBD1 matching over 10 bases. Per the germline V gene, CDR1 is SGHRS and CDR2 is YFSETQ. J gave up 4 bases and V 2 bases, and 5 bases lay outside the gene matches. CDR3 length equals 15 residues. The CDR3 DNA reads as TGCGCCAGCAGCTTCGGGACAGGGGAGGGCTATGGCTACACCTTC. Its protein is CASSFGTGEGYGYTF.

This clone occurred once. The J gene is TRBJ1-5, the V gene TRBV10-2; 8 nucleotides line up with TRBD1. The V gene end was trimmed by 1 base and the J gene end by 4 bases; junction bases not matched to a gene: 3. The CDR3 sequence is 15 residues long. Germline CDR1 reads WSHSY; CDR2 reads SAAADI. CDR3 DNA sequence: TGCGCCAGCAGTGAGTGGGACAGGAAGAATCAGCCCCAGCATTTT. Protein sequence: CASSEWDRKNQPQHF.

The J gene is TRBJ1-4, the V gene TRBV6-5; D is possibly TRBD1 (5 bases). CDR1 is MNHEY, CDR2 SVGAGI, per germline. Trimming removed 0 bases from V and 7 bases from J, with 12 bases in between. This CDR3 has 15 residues. Here the CDR3 reads CASSYSAGRSEKLFF. The CDR3, as DNA: TGTGCCAGCAGTTACTCTGCAGGGCGATCTGAAAAACTGTTTTTT.

DNA for the CDR3: TGTGCCTGTGGGGACAGCTCCCCTGAAGCTTTCTTT. It encodes CACGDSSPEAFF. V and J are TRBV30 and TRBJ1-1; the match to TRBD1 covers 7 bases. CDR3 length equals 12 residues. Germline V gives CDR1 GTSNPN, CDR2 SVGIG (reference sequence). Trimming took 6 bases from V and 6 from J; bases not matched to a gene: 7.

This clone was recorded only once. The chain carries TRBV19 and TRBJ1-2, with 7 bases that match TRBD1. CDR1 and CDR2 (germline): LNHDA, SQIVND (reference sequence). CDR3 length equals 16 residues. V was pared by 0 bases and J by 6 bases, with 10 bases of the junction left unmatched. In DNA form, the CDR3 reads TGTGCCAGTAGTATAGATCAAACAGGGGTTGGGGATGGCTACACCTTC. Protein product: CASSIDQTGVGDGYTF.

This rearrangement joins TRBV11-2 to TRBJ1-2, with 8 bases fitting TRBD1. In germline, CDR1 is SGHAT, CDR2 FQNNGV. The V gene end was trimmed by 5 bases and the J gene end by 5 bases; junction bases not matched to a gene: 7. The CDR3 contains 14 residues. The CDR3 DNA is TGTGCCAGCAGCCGGACAGGGCTAAGTTATGGCTACACCTTC. This gives the protein CASSRTGLSYGYTF.

The chain is built from TRBV14 and TRBJ1-4, with 9 bases lining up with TRBD1. Germline assignment: CDR1 SGHDN and CDR2 FVKESK. V was pared by 1 base and J by 4 bases, with 4 bases of the junction left unmatched. The length of the CDR3 is 16 residues. CDR3 in amino acids: CASSQGTGAYNEKLFF. Here the CDR3 DNA reads TGTGCCAGCAGCCAAGGGACAGGGGCCTATAATGAAAAACTGTTTTTT.